Listed here are 26 T cell receptor beta chains from one sample, sequenced in a study of cytomegalovirus exposure and HLA in healthy donors. The PCR was carried out with 60 Vbeta primers and 13 Jbeta primers. Measured with immunoSEQ multiplex PCR; TCRdb has only the in-frame clones, and not every one. The sample includes tens of thousands of clones, about 74% of them seen just once. The sample consisted of PBMCs. The source of these receptors is a man under 40 in good health and CMV-seronegative.

The chain couples TRBV13 to TRBJ2-1, with 10 bases aligning to TRBD2. The V gene's germline CDR1 is PRHDT and CDR2 FYEKMQ (reference sequence). The CDR3 spans 15 residues. V dropped 2 bases and J dropped 6; count of bases not matched to a gene: 4. The CDR3 DNA reads as TGTGCCAGCAGCTTAACTAGCGGGGAGCTCAATGAGCAGTTCTTC. This gives the protein CASSLTSGELNEQFF.

The chain combines TRBV6-1 with TRBJ1-5; D ambiguous. The V end was cut by 6 bases, the J end by 1 base, with 13 bases between. The germline gives CDR1 MNHNS, CDR2 SASEGT. The CDR3 has 15 amino acids. The CDR3 DNA reads as TGTGCCAGCAGGGACCTGCGGGGAAGCAATCAGCCCCAGCATTTT. The encoded protein is CASRDLRGSNQPQHF.

The rearrangement joins TRBV4-1 to TRBJ1-5; no firm D call. The ends were cut back, 0 bases at V and 4 bases at J, with 7 bases in the middle. From germline, CDR1 is MGHRA and CDR2 YSYEKL. CDR3 length: 14 residues. The CDR3 sequence is CASSQELINQPQHF. The DNA for the CDR3 is TGCGCCAGCAGCCAAGAACTCATTAATCAGCCCCAGCATTTT.

The chain is built from TRBV28 and TRBJ1-4; a weak D match, TRBD1 (5 bases). V lost 3 bases, J lost 8 bases, and 13 bases lay in between. In germline, CDR1 is MDHEN, CDR2 SYDVKM. The CDR3 has 14 residues. The CDR3 sequence is CASSLSGEWEKLFF. CDR3 DNA: TGTGCCAGCAGTTTGTCGGGGGAATGGGAAAAACTGTTTTTT.

The chain employs TRBV6-1 and TRBJ1-6; TRBD1 agrees at 8 bases. V lost 3 bases to trimming and J lost 10 bases; unmatched junction nucleotides: 11. Germline V gives CDR1 MNHNS, CDR2 SASEGT. The CDR3 loop spans 16 amino acids. The chain's CDR3 is CASSESTGGVGSPLHF. The CDR3 coding sequence is TGTGCCAGCAGTGAGTCTACAGGGGGTGTAGGATCACCCCTCCACTTT.

V is TRBV11-2 and J is TRBJ2-7, with 9 nucleotides matching TRBD1. Germline trimming cut 1 base from V and 4 bases from J; bases unmatched to any gene: 11. Germline V CDR1 and CDR2: SGHAT, FQNNGV. The CDR3 loop spans 17 amino acids. The CDR3: CASSLGVRDRESYEQYF. CDR3 DNA: TGTGCCAGCAGCTTAGGAGTTAGGGACAGGGAGTCGTACGAGCAGTACTTC.

This sequence joins TRBV7-8 and TRBJ2-7; 7 nucleotides agree with TRBD2. Germline trimming cut 0 bases from V and 6 bases from J; bases unmatched to any gene: 29. Germline V lookup: CDR1 SGHVS, CDR2 FQNEAQ. This CDR3 is built from 22 residues. The CDR3 loop is CASSLAGVSAGSGRVFVSEQYF. The DNA for the CDR3 is TGTGCCAGCAGCTTAGCAGGGGTGTCGGCCGGGTCAGGGAGGGTCTTCGTAAGCGAGCAGTACTTC.

This chain uses TRBV4-2 with TRBJ2-2; possibly TRBD2 for D (6 bases). Trimming removed 0 bases from V and 6 bases from J, with 14 bases in between. This CDR3 contains 16 residues. CDR1 and CDR2 (germline): LGHNA, YNFKEQ. CDR3 DNA: TGTGCCAGCAGCCAAGATCGCGGGTGGGGGGCCGGGGAGCTGTTTTTT. This translates into CASSQDRGWGAGELFF.

The chain employs TRBV18 and TRBJ1-4, with TRBD1 identical over 11 bases. Germline CDR1 is KGHSH and CDR2 is LQKENI. Trimming cost V 5 bases and J 8 bases; bases outside gene matches: 4. CDR3 length: 14 residues. The DNA for the CDR3 is TGTGCCAGCTCAGCGGACAGGGGGCGAGAAAAACTGTTTTTT. Translation: CASSADRGREKLFF. Using reference TRBV18 and TRBJ1-4 for the parts outside the CDR3, the full variable domain is NAGVMQNPRHLVRRRGQEARLRCSPMKGHSHVYWYRQLPEEGLKFMVYLQKENIIDESGMPKERFSAEFPKEGPSILRIQQVVRGDSAAYFCASSADRGREKLFFGSGTQLSVL.

V gene TRBV7-2 combines with J gene TRBJ2-5, with D maybe TRBD2 (6 bases). In germline, CDR1 is SGHTA, CDR2 FQGNSA. This CDR3 region has 15 residues. V lost 6 bases, J lost 0 bases, and 14 bases lay in between. Here the CDR3 DNA reads TGTGCCAGCAGGGAGGGACGGCATAACCAAGAGACCCAGTACTTC. Amino acid sequence: CASREGRHNQETQYF.

V gene TRBV28 combines with J gene TRBJ1-1, with 7 bases identical to TRBD1. The germline V gene has CDR1 MDHEN and CDR2 SYDVKM. The junction had 5 bases not matched to a gene; V was cut back by 4 bases and J by 0 bases. The CDR3 consists of 15 residues. CDR3 amino acids: CASSSPGQLNTEAFF. The CDR3 DNA reads as TGTGCCAGCAGTTCCCCGGGACAGTTGAACACTGAAGCTTTCTTT.

V and J are TRBV5-8 and TRBJ1-1; D perhaps matches TRBD1 (6 bases). The CDR3 sequence is 14 residues long. Germline CDR1 is SGHTS and CDR2 is YDEGEE. V lost 0 bases to trimming and J lost 3 bases, with 9 bases between them. The CDR3 here is CASSLARGDTEAFF. The DNA of the CDR3 is TGTGCCAGCAGCTTGGCCAGGGGCGACACTGAAGCTTTCTTT.

The gene calls are TRBV6-6 and TRBJ1-1, with D maybe TRBD1 (6 bases). V was pared by 6 bases and J by 1 base, with 15 bases between. CDR1 and CDR2 (germline): MNHNY, SVGAGI (reference sequence). The CDR3 covers 15 residues. The CDR3 region is CASSGRAGANTEAFF. The DNA for the CDR3 is TGTGCCAGCAGCGGTAGGGCGGGGGCGAACACTGAAGCTTTCTTT.

The genes are TRBV10-3 and TRBJ1-1, with TRBD1 matching over 9 bases. The CDR3 loop spans 14 amino acids. Germline V gives CDR1 ENHRY, CDR2 SYGVKD. Unmatched junction bases numbered 5, after V lost 6 bases and J lost 3 bases. Here the CDR3 DNA reads TGTGCCATCAGAGCCGGGACAGGGTACACTGAAGCTTTCTTT. Amino acids: CAIRAGTGYTEAFF.

The rearrangement links TRBV4-3 to TRBJ2-7; 11 bases are a match to TRBD2. The V segment lost 2 bases and the J segment 2 bases; nucleotides outside the gene matches: 5. The germline CDR1 and CDR2 sequences are LGHNA and YSLEER. The CDR3 is 16 amino acids. The CDR3 DNA is TGCGCCAGCAGCCAAATGACTAGCGGGGCTGCCTACGAGCAGTACTTC. It codes for CASSQMTSGAAYEQYF.

This chain links TRBV7-9 with TRBJ1-1; 7 bases map to TRBD1. Germline assignment: CDR1 SEHNR and CDR2 FQNEAQ (reference sequence). The V gene end was trimmed by 2 bases and the J gene end by 6 bases; junction bases not matched to a gene: 6. CDR3 length equals 14 residues. This CDR3 is CASSLRQGEAEAFF. The CDR3 region has the DNA TGTGCCAGCAGCTTACGACAGGGAGAGGCTGAAGCTTTCTTT.

This clone was seen a single time. The chain has TRBV4-1 and TRBJ1-1, with 9 bases that match TRBD1. This CDR3 contains 18 residues. In germline, CDR1 is MGHRA, CDR2 YSYEKL. V lost 1 base to trimming and J lost 5 bases; unmatched junction nucleotides: 14. CDR3 sequence: CASSQGSGTGKWYTEAFF. The CDR3 nucleotides are TGCGCCAGCAGCCAAGGGAGTGGGACAGGGAAATGGTATACTGAAGCTTTCTTT.

The chain is built from TRBV29-1 and TRBJ2-3, with D possibly being TRBD1 (5 bases). Per the germline V gene, CDR1 is SQVTM and CDR2 is ANQGSEA. The CDR3 has 13 residues. Trimming left V 5 bases short and J 11 bases short, with 20 bases between. Written as DNA, the CDR3 is TGCAGCGTTTTAGGGGCTTCAGGTTTGGTGCAGTATTTT. It encodes CSVLGASGLVQYF.

The chain carries TRBV6-5 and TRBJ2-2; 11 nucleotides line up with TRBD2. The CDR3 totals 15 residues. Germline values: CDR1 MNHEY, CDR2 SVGAGI. Trimming cost V 6 bases and J 5 bases; bases outside gene matches: 5. The CDR3 DNA reads as TGTGCCAGCAGACTAGCGGGGGATGGAACCGGGGAGCTGTTTTTT. Amino acids: CASRLAGDGTGELFF.

V usage is TRBV9 and J usage is TRBJ1-2; 7 bases line up with TRBD1. The trim removed 0 bases at V and 6 bases at J, leaving 5 bases unmatched. Per the germline V gene, CDR1 is SGDLS and CDR2 is YYNGEE. The CDR3 is made up of 14 amino acids. CDR3 amino acids: CASSVVTGEDGYTF. The CDR3, as DNA: TGTGCCAGCAGCGTAGTTACAGGGGAAGATGGCTACACCTTC. The full variable domain, its missing parts supplied by reference TRBV9 and TRBJ1-2, is DSGVTQTPKHLITATGQRVTLRCSPRSGDLSVYWYQQSLDQGLQFLIQYYNGEERAKGNILERFSAQQFPDLHSELNLSSLELGDSALYFCASSVVTGEDGYTFGSGTRLTVV.

This chain joins TRBV2 and TRBJ1-3; D is possibly TRBD1 (5 bases). V lost 1 base and J 0 bases, leaving 7 bases between the germline ends. Germline values: CDR1 SNHLY, CDR2 FYNNEI. The CDR3 has 15 amino acids. CDR3 sequence (DNA): TGTGCCAGCAGTGAAGTGGGGGGCTCTGGAAACACCATATATTTT. The encoded protein is CASSEVGGSGNTIYF.

The CDR3 DNA sequence: TGTGCCACTCGGCGACAGGGGGCGAGGGAGACCCAGTACTTC. Amino acid sequence: CATRRQGARETQYF. The chain couples TRBV19 to TRBJ2-5, with 10 bases fitting TRBD1. Germline CDR1 reads LNHDA; CDR2 reads SQIVND (reference sequence). V shed 10 bases and J 5 bases; nucleotides not matched to a gene: 10. CDR3 length equals 14 residues.

The chain joins TRBV6-5 to TRBJ2-1, with 12 nucleotides matching TRBD2. V shed 6 bases, J shed 6 bases, and the junction held 6 bases outside the gene matches. The CDR3 totals 15 residues. The germline V gene has CDR1 MNHEY and CDR2 SVGAGI. CDR3 nucleotides: TGTGCCAGCAGACTCGGGACTAGCGGGTTCAATGAGCAGTTCTTC. This gives the protein CASRLGTSGFNEQFF.

The chain combines TRBV30 with TRBJ2-7; 9 nucleotides align to TRBD1. The V gene's germline CDR1 is GTSNPN and CDR2 SVGIG (reference sequence). V lost 0 bases and J lost 4; bases outside the gene matches: 4. This CDR3 contains 14 residues. The chain's CDR3 is CAWSVAQGAYEQYF. DNA for the CDR3: TGTGCCTGGAGTGTAGCACAGGGGGCTTACGAGCAGTACTTC.

This clone was found a few times. The genes are TRBV4-3 and TRBJ2-1; TRBD2 matches at 14 bases. The CDR3 loop spans 16 amino acids. Trimming cost V 4 bases and J 4 bases; bases outside gene matches: 3. The germline V gene encodes CDR1 LGHNA and CDR2 YSLEER. As DNA, the CDR3 is TGCGCCAGCAGCCGGGGACTAGCGGGGGTGTACAATGAGCAGTTCTTC. This gives the protein CASSRGLAGVYNEQFF.

This clone was counted between two and nine times. Here the CDR3 reads CASSIPSYGGTGNTIYF. The CDR3 coding sequence is TGTGCCAGCAGTATTCCCTCCTATGGGGGCACTGGAAACACCATATATTTT. The V call is TRBV28, the J call TRBJ1-3; TRBD1 might be the D (6 bases). V lost 5 bases and J 2 bases, leaving 19 bases between the germline ends. Germline lookup yields CDR1 MDHEN and CDR2 SYDVKM. This CDR3 comprises 17 residues.